These 23 T cell receptor beta chains originate from one sample sequenced in a study of identical twins. TCRdb re-called the 5' RACE reads through MiXCR, storing one row per CDR3 protein. The table has under 1 million distinct CDR3 sequences, 9% to 15% seen once. The same data also went into a second study, on yellow fever vaccine responses in identical twins.

The material sequenced was PBMCs. All receptors derive from a woman younger than 30 in good health.

This chain joins TRBV18 and TRBJ1-6, with unresolved D. From germline, CDR1 is KGHSH and CDR2 LQKENI. V was trimmed by 2 bases and J by 8 bases, leaving 10 bases between them. The CDR3 has 14 amino acids. For the CDR3, the DNA is TGTGCCAGCTCACCAGGAGGGCGGGATTCACCCCTCCACTTT. Protein product: CASSPGGRDSPLHF.

There are many counts of this clonotype. The germline gene is not matched at one end of the junction; a read error may be the cause. The chain carries TRBV10-3 and TRBJ2-3; the match to TRBD1 covers 8 bases. CDR1 ENHRY and CDR2 SYGVKD come from the germline V gene. The CDR3 contains 16 residues. DNA of the CDR3: TGTGTCATCGGGAAGGGTGACAGGGGAAACACAGATACGCAGTATTTT. It yields the protein CVIGKGDRGNTDTQYF.

This rearrangement joins TRBV11-2 to TRBJ2-7, with D unclear. Trimming took 3 bases from V and 1 from J, leaving 16 bases between them. Germline lookup yields CDR1 SGHAT and CDR2 FQNNGV. CDR3 length equals 16 residues. Here the CDR3 reads CASSLSRLQGSYEQYV. The CDR3 DNA sequence: TGTGCCAGCAGCTTGTCTAGGCTTCAAGGGTCCTACGAGCAGTACGTC.

This clonotype was observed at least ten times. The chain combines TRBV29-1 with TRBJ2-1; 8 bases are shared with TRBD1. Germline V gives CDR1 SQVTM, CDR2 ANQGSEA. With V trimmed by 1 base and J by 9 bases, 5 bases remained unmatched. The CDR3 consists of 13 residues. The CDR3: CSVEGGQVPEQFF. The CDR3, as DNA: TGCAGCGTTGAAGGGGGACAGGTGCCTGAGCAGTTCTTC.

This clonotype was detected only a few times. CDR3 sequence reads: CSARFLESTDTQYF. The CDR3 DNA sequence: TGCAGTGCTAGATTTCTGGAGAGCACAGATACGCAGTATTTT. The genes are TRBV20-1 and TRBJ2-3, with no clear D. V lost 2 bases and J 0 bases, leaving 9 bases between the germline ends. Germline V gene sequence: CDR1 DFQATT, CDR2 SNEGSKA (reference sequence). CDR3 size: 14 residues.

This clonotype came up a few times. J is TRBJ2-3 and V is TRBV28; a weak D match, TRBD2 (6 bases). Looked up from germline, CDR1 is MDHEN and CDR2 is SYDVKM. Trimming took 3 bases from V and 1 from J, leaving 11 bases between them. The CDR3 length is 15 residues. The CDR3 here is CASSFRSGGTDTQYF. The CDR3 nucleotides are TGTGCCAGCAGTTTTCGTAGCGGAGGCACAGATACGCAGTATTTT. Full variable domain (rest looked up from reference TRBV28 and TRBJ2-3): DVKVTQSSRYLVKRTGEKVFLECVQDMDHENMFWYRQDPGLGLRLIYFSYDVKMKEKGDIPEGYSVSREKKERFSLILESASTNQTSMYLCASSFRSGGTDTQYFGPGTRLTVL.

This clonotype was recorded many times. The CDR3 loop reads CASSLGATTSDTQYF. Written as DNA, the CDR3 is TGTGCCAGCAGCTTGGGGGCGACGACTTCAGATACGCAGTATTTT. V gene TRBV11-2 combines with J gene TRBJ2-3, with a weak D call TRBD1 (6 bases). Germline V CDR1 and CDR2: SGHAT, FQNNGV. This CDR3 has 15 residues. The ends were cut back, 3 bases at V and 4 bases at J, with 14 bases in the middle.

The chain is built from TRBV20-1 and TRBJ2-4, with 9 positions matching TRBD1. The trim removed 5 bases at V and 16 bases at J, leaving 12 bases unmatched. This CDR3 is built from 12 residues. The germline V gene has CDR1 DFQATT and CDR2 SNEGSKA (reference sequence). CDR3 sequence: CSAEGLTGGAYF. Here the CDR3 DNA reads TGCAGTGCTGAGGGGCTTACAGGGGGCGCTTACTTC.

The gene calls are TRBV5-1 and TRBJ2-1; weak D call: TRBD2 (5 bases). The CDR3 consists of 14 residues. Germline-derived CDR1 and CDR2 are SGHRS and YFSETQ. Trimming cost V 5 bases and J 1 base, with 10 bases left between them. Here the CDR3 reads CASSGDYSYNEQFF. The DNA for the CDR3 is TGCGCCAGCAGTGGTGACTATTCCTACAATGAGCAGTTCTTC.

There are a few counts of this clonotype. The genes are TRBV5-1 and TRBJ2-7, with 14 bases identical to TRBD2. This CDR3 is built from 18 residues. V gave up 5 bases and J gave up 6 bases; unmatched junction bases: 16. Germline V CDR1 and CDR2: SGHRS, YFSETQ. Written as DNA, the CDR3 is TGCGCCAGCAGTATCCGAGGACTAGCGGGAGGTGAGCGCTCCGAGCAGTACTTC. Translating gives CASSIRGLAGGERSEQYF.

The chain couples TRBV7-9 to TRBJ2-1; either TRBD1 or TRBD2 may supply D (5 bases each). This CDR3 has 16 amino acids. Germline loops: CDR1 SEHNR, CDR2 FQNEAQ (reference sequence). Between the trimmed V and J ends, which lost 4 bases and 4 bases, there was a span of 17 bases. The CDR3 sequence is CASSYFRDRAYNEQFF. The CDR3 DNA reads TGTGCCAGCAGCTATTTCCGGGACCGAGCTTACAATGAGCAGTTCTTC. Using reference TRBV7-9 and TRBJ2-1 for the parts outside the CDR3, the full variable domain is DTGVSQNPRHKITKRGQNVTFRCDPISEHNRLYWYRQTLGQGPEFLTYFQNEAQLEKSRLLSDRFSAERPKGSFSTLEIQRTEQGDSAMYLCASSYFRDRAYNEQFFGPGTRLTVL.

This clonotype was seen many times. The chain couples TRBV6-5 to TRBJ2-3; perhaps TRBD2 as D (6 bases). Deletions cut 3 bases from V and 0 bases from J, with 13 bases between. This CDR3 contains 16 residues. Germline assignment: CDR1 MNHEY and CDR2 SVGAGI. CDR3 DNA: TGTGCCAGCAGTTATGGGGTAGCGGCTAGCACAGATACGCAGTATTTT. This encodes CASSYGVAASTDTQYF.

This clonotype was counted only a few times. This rearrangement joins TRBV20-1 to TRBJ1-5; D unresolved. The CDR3 loop spans 17 amino acids. From germline, CDR1 is DFQATT and CDR2 SNEGSKA (reference sequence). V gave up 0 bases and J gave up 2 bases, with 17 bases separating them. The CDR3 DNA is TGCAGTGCTAGAGATCCATCCGACGGGTATTGCAATCAGCCCCAGCATTTT. Protein sequence: CSARDPSDGYCNQPQHF.

In its sample, this clonotype was seen a few times. V is TRBV7-6 and J is TRBJ2-2; TRBD2 matches 13 bases. CDR1 is SGHVS, CDR2 FNYEAQ, per germline. The V gene end was trimmed by 3 bases and the J gene end by 0 bases; junction bases not matched to a gene: 4. This CDR3 has 18 residues. The CDR3 reads CASSFGLAGVANTGELFF. The CDR3 DNA is TGTGCCAGCAGCTTTGGACTAGCGGGGGTCGCGAACACCGGGGAGCTGTTTTTT.

This clonotype was recorded many times. V usage is TRBV9 and J usage is TRBJ1-1; 8 nucleotides align to TRBD1. CDR3 size: 14 residues. V lost 4 bases, J lost 4 bases, and 6 bases stayed unmatched. Germline-derived CDR1 and CDR2 are SGDLS and YYNGEE. The DNA of the CDR3 is TGTGCCAGCAGCCCCACAGGGGGTAGCACTGAAGCTTTCTTT. Its protein is CASSPTGGSTEAFF.

There are a few counts of this clonotype. The chain combines TRBV12-3 or TRBV12-4 with TRBJ1-5, with D tentatively TRBD1 (5 bases). The CDR3 is 13 residues long. The V and J ends lost 5 bases and 12 bases respectively, with 17 bases between them. The CDR3 region has the DNA TGTGCCAGCAGTGCGAGGGACCGCCAGGTCCAGCATTTT. Translation gives CASSARDRQVQHF.

This clonotype occurred a few times. V gene TRBV7-3 combines with J gene TRBJ2-1; 8 bases map to TRBD2. Germline V lookup: CDR1 SGHTA, CDR2 FQGTGA. Germline trimming cut 0 bases from V and 4 bases from J; bases unmatched to any gene: 11. The CDR3 length is 18 residues. CDR3 sequence (DNA): TGTGCCAGCAGCTTAACGTATCCAGCGGGAGTGAGATACAATGAGCAGTTCTTC. Its translation is CASSLTYPAGVRYNEQFF. Full variable domain (rest looked up from reference TRBV7-3 and TRBJ2-1): GAGVSQTPSNKVTEKGKYVELRCDPISGHTALYWYRQSLGQGPEFLIYFQGTGAADDSGLPNDRFFAVRPEGSVSTLKIQRTERGDSAVYLCASSLTYPAGVRYNEQFFGPGTRLTVL.

The V and J genes are TRBV12-3 or TRBV12-4 and TRBJ1-1, with 7 bases matching TRBD1. Trimming took 5 bases from V and 5 from J; bases not matched to a gene: 5. CDR3 size: 13 residues. CDR3 amino acids: CASSKQGWTEAFF. The CDR3 DNA follows: TGTGCCAGCAGTAAACAGGGGTGGACTGAAGCTTTCTTT.

The J gene is TRBJ2-2, the V gene TRBV24-1; D tentatively reads TRBD1 or TRBD2 (5 bases each). Germline V gives CDR1 KGHDR, CDR2 SFDVKD. Trimming pared 4 bases from V and 4 bases from J, leaving 15 bases between. This CDR3 region has 16 residues. DNA of the CDR3: TGTGCCACCAGTGACTCTCGGGTTGGGGGCACCGGGGAGCTGTTTTTT. Its protein is CATSDSRVGGTGELFF.

The rearrangement joins TRBV7-9 to TRBJ1-2; the match to TRBD1 covers 7 bases. The V and J ends lost 8 bases and 3 bases, in that order; junction bases with no gene match: 18. CDR1 is SEHNR, CDR2 FQNEAQ, per germline (reference sequence). CDR3 length: 17 amino acids. The CDR3 DNA sequence: TGTGCCAGCTTCGCCCTCCCCCGGACAGGTCGGGACTATGGCTACACCTTC. This translates into CASFALPRTGRDYGYTF.

The chain links TRBV11-2 to TRBJ2-1; 13 bases are a match to TRBD2. The CDR3 is made up of 16 amino acids. V was pared by 5 bases and J by 7 bases, with 8 bases of the junction left unmatched. Germline assignment: CDR1 SGHAT and CDR2 FQNNGV. CDR3 residues: CASSRPGTSGKNEQFF. CDR3 in DNA: TGTGCCAGCAGCCGGCCCGGGACTAGCGGGAAGAATGAGCAGTTCTTC.

This clonotype was picked up a small number of times. The genes are TRBV25-1 and TRBJ2-7, with 9 bases that match TRBD1. In germline, CDR1 is MGHDK, CDR2 SYGVNS. This CDR3 is built from 14 residues. V trimming: 4 bases; J trimming: 3 bases; junction bases outside the gene matches: 4. CDR3 coding DNA: TGTGCCAGCAGTGCCTCGGGACAGGGCTACGAGCAGTACTTC. This encodes CASSASGQGYEQYF.

J is TRBJ2-2 and V is TRBV11-3; 11 bases line up with TRBD1. The CDR3 runs 16 residues. V lost 5 bases and J lost 3; bases outside the gene matches: 5. Germline values: CDR1 SGHNT, CDR2 YENEEA. The CDR3 bases are TGTGCCAGCAGCCCCTGGACAGGGGGCTACACCGGGGAGCTGTTTTTT. Translated, it gives CASSPWTGGYTGELFF.